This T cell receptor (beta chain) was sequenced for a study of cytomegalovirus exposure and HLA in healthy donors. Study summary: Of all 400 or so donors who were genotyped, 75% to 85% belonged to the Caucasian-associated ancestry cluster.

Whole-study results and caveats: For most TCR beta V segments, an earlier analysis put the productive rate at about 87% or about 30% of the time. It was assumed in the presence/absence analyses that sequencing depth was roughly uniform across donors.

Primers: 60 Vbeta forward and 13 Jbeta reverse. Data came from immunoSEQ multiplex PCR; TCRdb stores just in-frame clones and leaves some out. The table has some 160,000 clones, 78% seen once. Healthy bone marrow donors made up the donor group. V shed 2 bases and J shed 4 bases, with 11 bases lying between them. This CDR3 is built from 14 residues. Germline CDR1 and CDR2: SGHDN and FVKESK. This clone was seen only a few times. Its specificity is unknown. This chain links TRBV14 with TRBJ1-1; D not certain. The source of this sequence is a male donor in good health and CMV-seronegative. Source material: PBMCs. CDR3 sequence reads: CASSQSIGGTEAFF. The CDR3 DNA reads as TGTGCCAGCAGCCAATCAATCGGTGGCACTGAAGCTTTCTTT.